Listed here is a single TCR beta chain. Its antigen is not known. The V and J ends lost 0 bases and 4 bases respectively, with 7 bases between them. Looked up from germline, CDR1 is ENHRY and CDR2 is SYGVKD. The CDR3 consists of 15 residues. The sample originates from a study of beta chain features in type 1 diabetes. Study summary: Sorted cells from all samples, numbering over 85,000,000, were examined. Findings of the study overall: At VDJ recombination sites, type 1 diabetes patients had fewer insertions and more deleted nucleotides. TCRB CDR3s from Type 1 diabetes patients were moderately but significantly shorter in all four CD4+ subsets.

Expressed TCRB transcripts were sequenced because the entire RNA isolate underwent reverse transcription. Sequenced by immunoSEQ multiplex PCR; TCRdb stores in-frame clones only, minus some. The sample lists about 700,000 clones, 10% to 15% occurring once. J is TRBJ1-6 and V is TRBV10-3; D gene uncertain. The receptor's source is a young man with type 1 diabetes. Sequencing was performed on naive CD4+ T cells from blood. The DNA of the CDR3 is TGTGCCATCAGTGAGTCGGCAGGTTATAATTCACCCCTCCACTTT. Its translation: CAISESAGYNSPLHF.